Listed below are T cell receptor beta chains from one sample, sequenced in a study of CD8+ T cells in alopecia areata. Some clones are missing from TCRdb's copy, which holds only in-frame ones; the method was immunoSEQ multiplex PCR. The sample yields around 140,000 clones, around 50% seen once. Sample: CD4+ T cells sorted from blood, taken at week 0. The receptor source for this set is a human donor with alopecia areata. CDR3s include the opening cysteine and the closing phenylalanine or tryptophan. D genes are given only for firm matches. Expanded clones are given a class, and other clones once, few, many or no size at all.

cdr3_length | d_call | j_call | clone_size | v_call | cdr3_nt | cdr3_aa
17 | . | TRBJ1-6 | . | TRBV19 | TGTGCCAGTAGCATATCGGTTCGGGACTTAGGTTTTTCACCCCTCCACTTT | CASSISVRDLGFSPLHF
13 | TRBD2 | TRBJ2-7 | few | TRBV2 | TGTGCCAGCAGCGTAGGACTAGCGGCCGAGCAGTACTTC | CASSVGLAAEQYF
14 | . | TRBJ1-3 | few | TRBV6-5 | TGTGCCAGCAGAACACGGACGGACGGAAACACCATATATTTT | CASRTRTDGNTIYF
13 | . | TRBJ1-2 | . | TRBV6-5 | TGTGCCAGCAGTACGACACAGCACTATGGCTACACCTTC | CASSTTQHYGYTF
14 | TRBD1 | TRBJ2-2 | . | TRBV28 | TGTGCCGGTGGGACAGGAGCGAACACCGGGGAGCTGTTTTTT | CAGGTGANTGELFF
12 | . | TRBJ2-1 | . | TRBV30 | TGTGCTGGAGGGGGAGACTACAATGAGCAGTTCTTC | CAGGGDYNEQFF
14 | TRBD1 | TRBJ2-6 | . | TRBV5-1 | TGCGCCACCGGACAGGGTTCTGGGGCCAACGTCCTGACTTTC | CATGQGSGANVLTF
12 | . | TRBJ2-4 | . | TRBV19 | TGTGCCAGTAGTATAGTCCGGGACCAACAGTACTTC | CASSIVRDQQYF
15 | . | TRBJ2-3 | . | TRBV18 | TGTGCCAGCTCACAAAAGTCGACAGAGGCAGATACGCAGTATTTT | CASSQKSTEADTQYF
15 | . | TRBJ2-3 | few | TRBV11-2 | TGTGCCAGCAGCTTATTCGGGTTAGGCACAGATACGCAGTATTTT | CASSLFGLGTDTQYF
17 | . | TRBJ2-5 | . | TRBV7-9 | TGTGCCAGCAGCTACGGATGGGGGTCGCGGTATCAAGAGACCCAGTACTTC | CASSYGWGSRYQETQYF
14 | TRBD2 | TRBJ2-5 | few | TRBV2 | TGTGCCAGCAGTGATAGCGGGTGGAGGGAGACCCAGTACTTC | CASSDSGWRETQYF
14 | TRBD1 | TRBJ1-6 | . | TRBV5-4 | TGTGCCAGCAGCATCGGACAGGGCCCTTCACCCCTCCACTTT | CASSIGQGPSPLHF
14 | . | TRBJ2-3 | . | TRBV7-2 | TGTGCCAGCAGCTTGGCAGGATCCACAGATACGCAGTATTTT | CASSLAGSTDTQYF
13 | . | TRBJ2-5 | . | TRBV5-1 | TGCGCCAGCAGCTTAGGGGGGGAAGAGACCCAGTACTTC | CASSLGGEETQYF
12 | . | TRBJ2-3 | . | TRBV5-1 | TGCGCCAGCAGCCTACGCACAGATACGCAGTATTTT | CASSLRTDTQYF
13 | . | TRBJ2-1 | few | TRBV9 | TGTGCCAGCAGCGTAGCTACGGACAATGAGCAGTTCTTC | CASSVATDNEQFF
10 | . | TRBJ1-2 | . | TRBV6-5 | TGTGCCAGCAATGAGCGGGGCTACACCTTC | CASNERGYTF
14 | . | TRBJ1-2 | . | TRBV4-2 | TGTGCCAGCAGCCAAAAGGACCGTGCCGGTGGCTACACCTTC | CASSQKDRAGGYTF
17 | TRBD2 | TRBJ2-1 | few | TRBV7-2 | TGTGCCAGCAGCTTCCCCTCTAGCGGGGGGCGGTGGGCTGAGCAGTTCTTC | CASSFPSSGGRWAEQFF
14 | . | TRBJ1-5 | few | TRBV5-1 | TGCGCCAGCAGTGTGGACGGAAGCAATCAGCCCCAGCATTTT | CASSVDGSNQPQHF
15 | . | TRBJ2-1 | . | TRBV2 | TGTGCCAGCAGGAGGGACATAAGCAGTTACAATGAGCAGTTCTTC | CASRRDISSYNEQFF
13 | . | TRBJ2-2 | . | TRBV5-1 | TGCGCCAGCAGCTTGGTCGGTCCCGGGGAGCTGTTTTTT | CASSLVGPGELFF
13 | . | TRBJ1-2 | . | TRBV29-1 | TGCAGCGTTGATTCGGGCAGAAACTATGGCTACACCTTC | CSVDSGRNYGYTF
16 | TRBD1 | TRBJ2-7 | . | TRBV18 | TGTGCCAGCTCACCACCGGGACAGGGAAAAGCCTACGAGCAGTACTTC | CASSPPGQGKAYEQYF
13 | . | TRBJ1-1 | . | TRBV29-1 | TGCAGCGTGGGGGACATTTTGAACACTGAAGCTTTCTTT | CSVGDILNTEAFF
15 | . | TRBJ2-6 | . | TRBV4-3 | TGCGCCAGCAGCCCGACGGGGACTGGGGCCAACGTCCTGACTTTC | CASSPTGTGANVLTF
13 | . | TRBJ2-3 | few | TRBV4-2 | TGTGCCAGCAGCCCCACAATCGGGGATACGCAGTATTTT | CASSPTIGDTQYF
15 | TRBD2 | TRBJ2-1 | . | TRBV29-1 | TGCAGCGTTGAAGGAGCTAGCGGGAAGTACAATGAGCAGTTCTTC | CSVEGASGKYNEQFF
14 | . | TRBJ2-7 | . | TRBV5-4 | TGTGCCAGCAGCTTGGATCCCAGGTCCTACGAGCAGTACTTC | CASSLDPRSYEQYF
16 | . | TRBJ1-5 | . | TRBV19 | TGTGCCAGTAGTATTAAGGAAAAGTGGGGCAATCAGCCCCAGCATTTT | CASSIKEKWGNQPQHF
12 | . | TRBJ1-1 | few | TRBV7-2 | TGTGCCTGTGGGAAAAGTAAGACTGAAGCTTTCTTT | CACGKSKTEAFF
15 | TRBD1 | TRBJ2-2 | . | TRBV5-4 | TGTGCCAGCAGCGGTCGACAGGGGGCCACCGGGGAGCTGTTTTTT | CASSGRQGATGELFF
14 | . | TRBJ2-1 | . | TRBV5-1 | TGCGCCAGCAGCTTGGTCGGACGGGACAATGAGCAGTTCTTC | CASSLVGRDNEQFF
12 | . | TRBJ2-2 | few | TRBV29-1 | TGCAGCGTTGATTCAGCAACCGGGGAGCTGTTTTTT | CSVDSATGELFF
14 | . | TRBJ1-2 | . | TRBV7-9 | TGTGCCAGCAGCCCACAGGGTCCCGCCTATGGCTACACCTTC | CASSPQGPAYGYTF
14 | . | TRBJ2-3 | few | TRBV4-3 | TGCGCCAGCAGCCAAGATACCGTAACAGATACGCAGTATTTT | CASSQDTVTDTQYF
12 | . | TRBJ2-7 | . | TRBV7-9 | TGTGCCAGTACGCGGGGGCTCTACGAGCAGTACTTC | CASTRGLYEQYF
13 | TRBD1 | TRBJ1-2 | . | TRBV6-1 | TGTGCCAGCAGTTTTGACAGGGAAGGCGGCTACACCTTC | CASSFDREGGYTF
14 | . | TRBJ1-2 | few | TRBV25-1 | TGTGCCAGCAGTGAACGATGGAACAACTATGGCTACACCTTC | CASSERWNNYGYTF